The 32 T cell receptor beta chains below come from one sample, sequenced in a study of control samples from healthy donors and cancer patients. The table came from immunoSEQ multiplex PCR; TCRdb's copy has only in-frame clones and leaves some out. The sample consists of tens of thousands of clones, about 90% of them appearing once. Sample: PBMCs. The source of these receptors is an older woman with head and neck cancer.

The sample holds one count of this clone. The CDR3 is CASSARLAGGVSNTGELFF. Written as DNA, the CDR3 is TGTGCCAGCAGCGCGCGACTAGCGGGAGGAGTCTCGAACACCGGGGAGCTGTTTTTT. This chain joins TRBV3-1 (or the pseudogene TRBV3-2) and TRBJ2-2, with 13 bases matching TRBD2. This CDR3 spans 19 amino acids. Germline CDR1 LGHDT, CDR2 YNNKEL (reference sequence). The trim removed 5 bases at V and 0 bases at J, leaving 9 bases unmatched.

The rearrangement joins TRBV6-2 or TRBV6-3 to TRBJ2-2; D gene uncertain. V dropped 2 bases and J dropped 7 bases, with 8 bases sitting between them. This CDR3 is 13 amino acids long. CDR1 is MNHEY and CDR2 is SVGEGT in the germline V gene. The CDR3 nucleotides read TGTGCCAGCAGTTACAAACGGCACGGGGAGCTGTTTTTT. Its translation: CASSYKRHGELFF.

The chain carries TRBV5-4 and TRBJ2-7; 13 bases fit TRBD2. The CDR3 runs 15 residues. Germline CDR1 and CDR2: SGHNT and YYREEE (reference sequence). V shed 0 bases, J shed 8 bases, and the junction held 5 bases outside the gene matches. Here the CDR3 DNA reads TGTGCCAGCAGCTTGGATTCGACTAGCGGGAGGCAGCAGTACTTC. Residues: CASSLDSTSGRQQYF.

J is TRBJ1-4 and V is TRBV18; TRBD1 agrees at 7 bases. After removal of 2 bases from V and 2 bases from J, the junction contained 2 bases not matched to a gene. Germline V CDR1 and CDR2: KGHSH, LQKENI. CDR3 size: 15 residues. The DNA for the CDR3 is TGTGCCAGCTCACCAAAGGGGGCCACTAATGAAAAACTGTTTTTT. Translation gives CASSPKGATNEKLFF.

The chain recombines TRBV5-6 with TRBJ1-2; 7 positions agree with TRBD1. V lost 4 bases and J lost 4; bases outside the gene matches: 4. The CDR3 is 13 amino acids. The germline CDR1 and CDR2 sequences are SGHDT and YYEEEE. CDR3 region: CASSETGVYGYTF. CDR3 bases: TGTGCCAGCAGCGAAACAGGGGTCTATGGCTACACCTTC.

The CDR3 region has the DNA TGTGCCACCAGCAGAGTGTATGGGGATGAAGAGACCCAGTACTTC. Translation: CATSRVYGDEETQYF. The V and J genes are TRBV15 and TRBJ2-5, with no clear D. Germline CDR1 LNHNV, CDR2 YYDKDF (reference sequence). The CDR3 contains 15 residues. V lost 1 base, J lost 3 bases, and 12 bases lay in between.

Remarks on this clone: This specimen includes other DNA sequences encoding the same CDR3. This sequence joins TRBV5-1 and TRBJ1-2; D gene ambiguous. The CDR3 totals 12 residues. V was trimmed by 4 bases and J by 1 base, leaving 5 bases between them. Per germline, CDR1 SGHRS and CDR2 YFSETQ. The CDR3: CASSPLNYGYTF. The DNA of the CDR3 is TGCGCCAGCAGCCCCCTTAACTATGGCTACACCTTC.

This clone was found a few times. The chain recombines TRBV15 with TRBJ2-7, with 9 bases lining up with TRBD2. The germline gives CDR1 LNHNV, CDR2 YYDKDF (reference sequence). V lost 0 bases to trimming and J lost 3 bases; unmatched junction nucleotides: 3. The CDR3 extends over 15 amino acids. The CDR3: CATSREFSGSYEQYF. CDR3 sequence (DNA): TGTGCCACCAGCAGAGAGTTTAGCGGGAGCTACGAGCAGTACTTC. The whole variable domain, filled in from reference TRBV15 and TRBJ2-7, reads DAMVIQNPRYQVTQFGKPVTLSCSQTLNHNVMYWYQQKSSQAPKLLFHYYDKDFNNEADTPDNFQSRRPNTSFCFLDIRSPGLGDTAMYLCATSREFSGSYEQYFGPGTRLTVT.

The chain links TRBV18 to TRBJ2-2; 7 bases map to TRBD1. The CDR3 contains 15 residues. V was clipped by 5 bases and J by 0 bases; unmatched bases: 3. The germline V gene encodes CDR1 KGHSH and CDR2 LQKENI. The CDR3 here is CASSRTGPNTGELFF. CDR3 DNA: TGTGCCAGCTCAAGGACAGGCCCGAACACCGGGGAGCTGTTTTTT.

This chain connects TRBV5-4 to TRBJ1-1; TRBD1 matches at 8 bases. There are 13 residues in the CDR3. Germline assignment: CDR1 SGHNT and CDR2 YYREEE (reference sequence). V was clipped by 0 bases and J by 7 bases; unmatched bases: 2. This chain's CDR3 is CASSLGQGIEAFF. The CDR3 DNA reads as TGTGCCAGCAGCTTGGGACAGGGGATTGAAGCTTTCTTT.

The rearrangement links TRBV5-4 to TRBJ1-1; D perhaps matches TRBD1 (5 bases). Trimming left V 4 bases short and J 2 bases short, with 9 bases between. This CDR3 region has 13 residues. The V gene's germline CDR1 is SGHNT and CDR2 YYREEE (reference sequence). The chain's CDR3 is CASSPQGNTEAFF. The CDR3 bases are TGTGCCAGCAGCCCGCAGGGAAACACTGAAGCTTTCTTT.

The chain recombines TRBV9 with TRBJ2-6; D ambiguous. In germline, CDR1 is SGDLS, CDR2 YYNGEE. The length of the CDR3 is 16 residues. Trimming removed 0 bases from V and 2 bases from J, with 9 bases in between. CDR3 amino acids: CASSVGGRAGANVLTF. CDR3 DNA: TGTGCCAGCAGCGTAGGTGGGCGTGCTGGGGCCAACGTCCTGACTTTC.

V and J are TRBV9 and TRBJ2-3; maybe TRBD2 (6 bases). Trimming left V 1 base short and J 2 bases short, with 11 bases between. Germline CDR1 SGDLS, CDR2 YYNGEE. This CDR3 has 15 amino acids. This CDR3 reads CASSVWDFITDTQYF. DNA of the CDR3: TGTGCCAGCAGCGTATGGGACTTTATCACAGATACGCAGTATTTT.

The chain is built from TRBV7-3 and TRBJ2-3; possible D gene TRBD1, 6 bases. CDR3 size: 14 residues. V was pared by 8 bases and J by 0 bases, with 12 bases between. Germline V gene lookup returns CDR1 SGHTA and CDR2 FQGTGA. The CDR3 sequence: CASSPGHSTDTQYF. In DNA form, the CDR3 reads TGTGCCAGCTCCCCGGGACATAGCACAGATACGCAGTATTTT.

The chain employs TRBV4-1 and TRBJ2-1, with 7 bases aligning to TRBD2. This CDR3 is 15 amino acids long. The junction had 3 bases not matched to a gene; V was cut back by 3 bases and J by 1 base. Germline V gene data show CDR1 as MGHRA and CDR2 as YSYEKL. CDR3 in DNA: TGCGCCAGCAGCCACGAGCGGGAATCCTACAATGAGCAGTTCTTC. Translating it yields CASSHERESYNEQFF.

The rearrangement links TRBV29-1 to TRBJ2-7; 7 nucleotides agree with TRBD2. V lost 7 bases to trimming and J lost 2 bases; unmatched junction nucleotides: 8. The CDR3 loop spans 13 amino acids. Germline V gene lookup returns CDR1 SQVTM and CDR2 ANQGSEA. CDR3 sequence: CSADIAGAYEQYF. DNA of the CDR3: TGCAGCGCCGACATTGCGGGAGCCTACGAGCAGTACTTC.

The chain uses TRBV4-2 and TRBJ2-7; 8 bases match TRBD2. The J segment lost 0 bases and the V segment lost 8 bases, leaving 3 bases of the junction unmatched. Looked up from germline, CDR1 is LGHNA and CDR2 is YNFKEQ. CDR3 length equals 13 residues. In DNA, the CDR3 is TGTGCCAGCCGGGGGGGGGACTCCTACGAGCAGTACTTC. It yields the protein CASRGGDSYEQYF.

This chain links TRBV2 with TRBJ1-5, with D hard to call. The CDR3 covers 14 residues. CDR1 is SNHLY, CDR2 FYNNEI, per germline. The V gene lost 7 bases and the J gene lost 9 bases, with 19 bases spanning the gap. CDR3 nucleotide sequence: TGTGCCAGCAACCCGACGATCAAAGGGAGGCCCCAGCATTTT. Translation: CASNPTIKGRPQHF.

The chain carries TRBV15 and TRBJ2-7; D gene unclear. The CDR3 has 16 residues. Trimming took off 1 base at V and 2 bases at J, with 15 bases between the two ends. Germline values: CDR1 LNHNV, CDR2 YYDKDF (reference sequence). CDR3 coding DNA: TGTGCCACCAGCAGAGGTAAACTCCTGCCAACCTACGAGCAGTACTTC. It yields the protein CATSRGKLLPTYEQYF.

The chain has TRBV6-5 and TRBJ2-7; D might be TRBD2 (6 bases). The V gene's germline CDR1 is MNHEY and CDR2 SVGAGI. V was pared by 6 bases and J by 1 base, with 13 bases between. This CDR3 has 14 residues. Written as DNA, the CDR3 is TGTGCCAGCAGCACGGACGGGGGTTCCTACGAGCAGTACTTC. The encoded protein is CASSTDGGSYEQYF.

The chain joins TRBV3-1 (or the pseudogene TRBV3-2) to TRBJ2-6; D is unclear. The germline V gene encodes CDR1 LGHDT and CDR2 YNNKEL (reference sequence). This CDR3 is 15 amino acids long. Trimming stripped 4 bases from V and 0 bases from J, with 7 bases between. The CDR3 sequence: CASSPTGSGANVLTF. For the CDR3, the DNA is TGTGCCAGCAGCCCTACCGGCTCTGGGGCCAACGTCCTGACTTTC.

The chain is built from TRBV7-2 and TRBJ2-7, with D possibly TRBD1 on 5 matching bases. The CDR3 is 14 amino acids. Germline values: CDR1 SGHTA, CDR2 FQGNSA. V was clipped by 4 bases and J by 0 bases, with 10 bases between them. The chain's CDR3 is CASSSTASSYEQYF. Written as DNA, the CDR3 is TGTGCCAGCAGCTCGACAGCGAGCTCCTACGAGCAGTACTTC.

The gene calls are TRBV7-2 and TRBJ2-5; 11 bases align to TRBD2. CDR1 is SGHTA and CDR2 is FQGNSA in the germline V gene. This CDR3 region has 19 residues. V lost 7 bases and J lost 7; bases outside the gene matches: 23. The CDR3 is CASNIPGNSGRAAPGTQYF. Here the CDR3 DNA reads TGTGCCAGCAACATCCCGGGGAATAGCGGGAGGGCCGCCCCCGGGACCCAGTACTTC.

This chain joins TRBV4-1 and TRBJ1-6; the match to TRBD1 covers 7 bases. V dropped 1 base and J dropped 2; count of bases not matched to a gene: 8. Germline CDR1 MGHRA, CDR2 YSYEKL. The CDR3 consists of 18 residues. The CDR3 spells CASSQGEPGTAYNSPLHF. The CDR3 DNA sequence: TGCGCCAGCAGCCAAGGGGAACCTGGGACAGCCTATAATTCACCCCTCCACTTT.

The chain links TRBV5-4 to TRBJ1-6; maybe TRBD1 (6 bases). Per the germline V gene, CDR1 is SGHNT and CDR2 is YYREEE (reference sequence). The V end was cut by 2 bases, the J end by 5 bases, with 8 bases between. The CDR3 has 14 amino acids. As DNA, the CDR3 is TGTGCCAGCAGCTTCGACAGGAATAATTCACCCCTCCACTTT. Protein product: CASSFDRNNSPLHF. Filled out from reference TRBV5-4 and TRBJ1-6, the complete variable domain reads ETGVTQSPTHLIKTRGQQVTLRCSSQSGHNTVSWYQQALGQGPQFIFQYYREEENGRGNFPPRFSGLQFPNYSSELNVNALELDDSALYLCASSFDRNNSPLHFGNGTRLTVT.

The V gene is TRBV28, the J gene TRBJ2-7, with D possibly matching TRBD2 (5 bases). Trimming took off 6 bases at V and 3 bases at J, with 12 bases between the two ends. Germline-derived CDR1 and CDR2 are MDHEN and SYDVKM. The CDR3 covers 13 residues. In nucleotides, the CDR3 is TGTGCCAGCAGAACCGGACTTAACTACGAGCAGTACTTC. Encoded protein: CASRTGLNYEQYF.

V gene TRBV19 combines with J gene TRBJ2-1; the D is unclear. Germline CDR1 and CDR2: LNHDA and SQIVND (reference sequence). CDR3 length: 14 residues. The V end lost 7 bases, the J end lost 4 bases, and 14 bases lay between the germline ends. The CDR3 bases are TGTGCCAGTACCCAGAGCCTTTTTTACAATGAGCAGTTCTTC. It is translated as CASTQSLFYNEQFF.

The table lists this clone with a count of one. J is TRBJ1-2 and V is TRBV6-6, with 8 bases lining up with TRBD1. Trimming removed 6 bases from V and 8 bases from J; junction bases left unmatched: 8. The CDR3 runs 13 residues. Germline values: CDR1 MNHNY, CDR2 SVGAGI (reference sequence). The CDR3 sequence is CASRGQELLGYTF. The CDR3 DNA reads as TGTGCCAGCAGGGGACAGGAGCTTCTCGGCTACACCTTC.

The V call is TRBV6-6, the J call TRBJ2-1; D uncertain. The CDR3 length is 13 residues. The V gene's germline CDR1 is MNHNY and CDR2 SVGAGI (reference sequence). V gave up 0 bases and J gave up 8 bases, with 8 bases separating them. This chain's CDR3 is CASSYSSSDEQFF. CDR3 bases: TGTGCCAGCAGTTACTCGAGTAGTGATGAGCAGTTCTTC.

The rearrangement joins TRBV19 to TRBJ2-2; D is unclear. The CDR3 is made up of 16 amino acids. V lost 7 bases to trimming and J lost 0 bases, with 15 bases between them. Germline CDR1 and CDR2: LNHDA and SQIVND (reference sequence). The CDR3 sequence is CASTPTLVSNTGELFF. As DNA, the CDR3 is TGTGCCAGTACCCCCACTCTAGTCTCGAACACCGGGGAGCTGTTTTTT.

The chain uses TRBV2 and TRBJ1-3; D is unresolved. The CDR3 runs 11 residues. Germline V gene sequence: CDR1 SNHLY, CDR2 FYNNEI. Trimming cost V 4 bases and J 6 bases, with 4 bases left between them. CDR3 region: CASSVLNTIYF. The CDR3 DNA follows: TGTGCCAGCAGTGTGTTAAACACCATATATTTT.

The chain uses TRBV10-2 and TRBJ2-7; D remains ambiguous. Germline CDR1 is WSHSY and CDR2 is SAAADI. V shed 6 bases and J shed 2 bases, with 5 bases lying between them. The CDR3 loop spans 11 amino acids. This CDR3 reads CASREAYEQYF. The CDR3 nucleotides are TGCGCCAGCAGGGAAGCCTACGAGCAGTACTTC.